Sequencing of this TCR beta chain was carried out in a study of blood T cell repertoires in COVID-19. Study-wide context: Samples came from the United States, Italy and Spain, spanning acute and convalescent COVID-19. In each case, the material was cDNA or gDNA derived from T cells, B-cell-depleted T cells, or PBMCs.

J lost 10 bases, V lost 5 bases, and 10 bases had no gene match. The germline V gene encodes CDR1 SGHRS and CDR2 YFSETQ. The CDR3 totals 15 residues. Original processing notes: Reference gene primer amplification yielded estimated nucleated cell counts. Repertoires were generated with immunoSEQ multiplex PCR, while TCRdb's copy carries only in-frame clones and drops some. Clone size and V and J calls were adopted from that table, with D and trimming inferred from the DNA. The table includes 130,000 or so clones, 85% to 90% detected once. The clonotype originates from a man between 50 and 59 years old with active COVID-19. The genes are TRBV5-1 and TRBJ1-6; 9 bases agree with TRBD1. The material sequenced was peripheral blood. The CDR3 DNA reads as TGCGCCAGCAGTCTTAAACAGGGGGCAGGATCACCCCTCCACTTT. Amino acids: CASSLKQGAGSPLHF.